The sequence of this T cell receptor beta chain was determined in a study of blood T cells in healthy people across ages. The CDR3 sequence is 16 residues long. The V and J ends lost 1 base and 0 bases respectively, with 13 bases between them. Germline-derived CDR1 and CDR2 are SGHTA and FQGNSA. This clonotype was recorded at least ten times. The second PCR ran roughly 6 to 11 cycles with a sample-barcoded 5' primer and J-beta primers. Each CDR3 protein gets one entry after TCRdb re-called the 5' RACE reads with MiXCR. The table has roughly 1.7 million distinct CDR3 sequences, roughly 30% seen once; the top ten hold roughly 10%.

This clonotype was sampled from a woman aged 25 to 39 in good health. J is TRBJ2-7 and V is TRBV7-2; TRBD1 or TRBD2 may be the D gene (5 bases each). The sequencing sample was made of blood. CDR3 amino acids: CASSLVGTDSSYEQYF. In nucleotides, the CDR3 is TGTGCCAGCAGCTTAGTAGGGACGGATAGCTCCTACGAGCAGTACTTC. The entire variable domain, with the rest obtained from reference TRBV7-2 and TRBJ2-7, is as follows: GAGVSQSPSNKVTEKGKDVELRCDPISGHTALYWYRQSLGQGLEFLIYFQGNSAPDKSGLPSDRFSAERTGGSVSTLTIQRTQQEDSAVYLCASSLVGTDSSYEQYFGPGTRLTVT.